Following are 10 T cell receptor beta chains from one sample sequenced in a study of response to subunit inactivated influenza vaccine. Each CDR3 protein gets one entry after TCRdb re-called the RT-PCR reads with MiXCR. The data show 500,000 to 700,000 distinct CDR3 sequences, less than 25% seen once. This same sample was also part of a study on T cells expressing NK-cell markers. Per that paper: Libraries used 5'RACE template switching adding universal primer site and UMIs.

The sequences come from CD4+ T cells sorted from PBMCs, collected 12 days after vaccination. These receptors all come from a man aged 50-59 years who received an inactivated influenza vaccine.

Only a few counts were recorded for this clonotype. This sequence joins TRBV3-1 and TRBJ2-2; possibly TRBD2 for D (6 bases). Trimming cost V 1 base and J 2 bases, with 8 bases left between them. Germline CDR1 reads LGHDT; CDR2 reads YNNKEL (reference sequence). The CDR3 spans 15 residues. CDR3 region: CASSQGGVNTGELFF. The CDR3 DNA reads TGTGCCAGCAGCCAAGGGGGGGTCAACACCGGGGAGCTGTTTTTT.

This clonotype was picked up a small number of times. The gene calls are TRBV11-2 and TRBJ1-1; D not resolved. V gave up 6 bases and J gave up 0 bases, with 14 bases separating them. Per germline, CDR1 SGHAT and CDR2 FQNNGV. CDR3 length equals 15 residues. This CDR3 reads CASRFTDALNTEAFF. The CDR3 coding sequence is TGTGCCAGCAGATTTACGGACGCTTTGAACACTGAAGCTTTCTTT.

V usage is TRBV12-3 or TRBV12-4 and J usage is TRBJ2-3; D perhaps matches TRBD2 (5 bases). The V end was cut by 6 bases, the J end by 6 bases, with 22 bases between. The CDR3 extends over 16 amino acids. The CDR3 region is CASRTLEGSRADTQYF. DNA for the CDR3: TGTGCCAGCAGGACCCTTGAGGGTAGTAGGGCGGATACGCAGTATTTT.

This clonotype was counted between two and nine times. The chain couples TRBV15 to TRBJ2-1, with D perhaps TRBD1 (5 bases). Trimming took 0 bases from V and 6 from J, leaving 12 bases between them. Germline CDR1 is LNHNV and CDR2 is YYDKDF (reference sequence). This CDR3 has 15 amino acids. CDR3 sequence: CATSREAGIGNEQFF. CDR3 DNA sequence: TGTGCCACCAGCAGAGAGGCAGGGATAGGCAATGAGCAGTTCTTC.

This clonotype was counted only a few times. The chain has TRBV19 and TRBJ2-4, with no clear D. Germline loops: CDR1 LNHDA, CDR2 SQIVND (reference sequence). This CDR3 region has 14 residues. Trimming removed 0 bases from V and 1 base from J, with 4 bases in between. The CDR3 DNA is TGTGCCAGTAGTATAGACCTTGCCAAAAACATTCAGTACTTC. Its protein product is CASSIDLAKNIQYF.

In its sample, this clonotype was seen a few times. The rearrangement links TRBV18 to TRBJ1-1; no clear D gene. CDR1 and CDR2 from the germline V gene are KGHSH and LQKENI. With 2 bases removed from V and 4 bases from J, the gap between germline ends came to 14 bases. The CDR3 spans 15 residues. The CDR3 DNA sequence: TGTGCCAGCTCACCAGGGTCCGAGCTTCGCACTGAAGCTTTCTTT. Residues: CASSPGSELRTEAFF.

This clonotype has just a few counts. For the CDR3, the DNA is TGTGCCAGCTCACCACAGGGTGAAAAACTGTTTTTT. Encoded protein: CASSPQGEKLFF. The chain recombines TRBV18 with TRBJ1-4; no firm D call. Between the trimmed V and J ends, which lost 1 base and 7 bases, there was a span of 4 bases. Germline V lookup: CDR1 KGHSH, CDR2 LQKENI. The CDR3 sequence is 12 residues long.

The sample holds a few counts of this clonotype. The chain carries TRBV4-1 and TRBJ1-1, with no clear D. Per the germline V gene, CDR1 is MGHRA and CDR2 is YSYEKL. The CDR3 is made up of 14 amino acids. Trimming took 3 bases from V and 11 from J, leaving 19 bases between them. CDR3 loop: CASSQPYSTPLAFF. The CDR3 coding sequence is TGCGCCAGCAGCCAGCCGTACTCGACGCCCTTGGCTTTCTTT.

This clonotype was picked up one time. The rearrangement links TRBV3-1 to TRBJ2-2; 10 bases fit TRBD2. The CDR3 loop spans 16 amino acids. With V trimmed by 4 bases and J by 3 bases, 5 bases remained unmatched. Germline lookup yields CDR1 LGHDT and CDR2 YNNKEL (reference sequence). The CDR3 sequence is CASSRTGTSDTGELFF. Written as DNA, the CDR3 is TGTGCCAGCAGCCGGACCGGGACTAGCGACACCGGGGAGCTGTTTTTT.

This clonotype was recorded a few times. The CDR3 DNA is TGTGCCAGCAGCTTGCCCCCCGTGATTGAGCAGTTCTTC. Translation: CASSLPPVIEQFF. The J gene is TRBJ2-1, the V gene TRBV7-8, with unresolved D. Trimming removed 3 bases from V and 9 bases from J, with 12 bases in between. The CDR3 loop spans 13 amino acids. Germline CDR1 and CDR2: SGHVS and FQNEAQ.